The present TCR beta chain was sequenced within a study of cytomegalovirus exposure and HLA in healthy donors. Findings of the study overall: It was reported that TCR beta sequences correctly inferred the HLA-A and HLA-B alleles for most subjects. On later analysis, the bulk of CMV-associated TCR beta chains appeared to be HLA-restricted.

In regard to this clone: Its target is unknown.

In the PCR, 60 Vbeta and 13 Jbeta primers were used. Produced via immunoSEQ multiplex PCR; TCRdb's table is partial and in-frame only. The sample lists 100,000 to 150,000 clones, roughly 80% seen once, with 0.95% to 1.5% in the top ten. V shed 3 bases and J 5 bases; nucleotides not matched to a gene: 7. From germline, CDR1 is KGHSH and CDR2 LQKENI. The CDR3 sequence is 14 residues long. V gene TRBV18 combines with J gene TRBJ2-7; 7 bases agree with TRBD2. The specimen was PBMCs. The TCR sequence derives from a female donor in good health and CMV-seronegative. The CDR3 protein is CASSPGVGTNEQYF. CDR3 nucleotide sequence: TGTGCCAGCTCACCTGGCGTAGGGACTAACGAGCAGTACTTC.